The table lists the clone carrying this T cell receptor beta chain with a few counts. The V gene's germline CDR1 is MNHNY and CDR2 SVGAGI (reference sequence). This CDR3 spans 14 amino acids. V dropped 7 bases and J dropped 5; count of bases not matched to a gene: 7. Libraries were prepared by immunoSEQ multiplex PCR; TCRdb keeps only in-frame clonotypes and omits some of them. The sample holds around 60,000 clones; about four fifths are singletons and the top ten take 10% to 15%. This sample was included in a study of T cells in tumors after PD-1 blockade. Looking at the study overall: Treatment was either pembrolizumab 200 mg every 3 weeks or cemiplimab 350 mg every 2 weeks. Peripheral blood samples averaged 36,536 unique clonotypes and around 120,000 templates. Daily vismodegib 150 mg continued in a subset of anti-PD-1-treated patients.

This TCR was recovered from a human donor with basal cell carcinoma. The V and J genes are TRBV6-6 and TRBJ1-1, with TRBD1 identical over 10 bases. The source was PBMCs, collected before anti-PD-1 treatment. This CDR3 is CASTSRQGATEAFF. CDR3 DNA sequence: TGTGCCAGCACCTCTAGACAGGGGGCGACTGAAGCTTTCTTT.